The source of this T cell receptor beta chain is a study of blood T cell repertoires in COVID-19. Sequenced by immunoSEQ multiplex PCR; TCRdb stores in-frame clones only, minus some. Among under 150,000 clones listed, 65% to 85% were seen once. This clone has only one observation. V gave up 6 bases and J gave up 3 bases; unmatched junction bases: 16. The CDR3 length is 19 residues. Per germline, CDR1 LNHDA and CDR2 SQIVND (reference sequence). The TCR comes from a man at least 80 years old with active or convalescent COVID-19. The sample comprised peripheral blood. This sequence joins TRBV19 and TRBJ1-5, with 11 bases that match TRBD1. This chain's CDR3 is CASRTTAGTGGTTNQPQHF. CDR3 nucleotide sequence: TGTGCCAGTAGGACGACCGCCGGGACAGGGGGAACCACCAATCAGCCCCAGCATTTT.